Listed below are T cell receptor beta chains from one sample, sequenced in a study of cytomegalovirus exposure and HLA in healthy donors. TCRdb's table, derived via immunoSEQ multiplex PCR, lists solely in-frame clones and lacks some. The sample consists of some 320,000 clones, roughly 87% of them appearing once. Material for sequencing was PBMCs. These receptors all stem from a woman aged 30 to 39 in good health and CMV-seropositive. Each CDR3 is given without its conserved first and last residue. Clone size is given for some rows only: seen once, a few or many times, or a class if the clone is expanded.

abundance,j_gene,v_gene,len,CDR3aa
-,TRBJ2-3,TRBV11-2,12,ASSSLKGSGGQY
-,TRBJ1-2,TRBV9,13,ASSATGGADYGYT
few,TRBJ1-4,TRBV18,11,ASSTRQGEKLF
-,TRBJ2-7,TRBV28,11,ASSLPRVYEQY
few,TRBJ2-7,TRBV4-3,13,ASSQEFPPRSEQY
many,TRBJ2-1,TRBV5-4,13,ASSLEQTGYNEQF
-,TRBJ2-7,TRBV13,11,ASRKSSMYEQY
-,TRBJ2-7,TRBV4-1,14,ASSPLHGDRVYEQY
-,TRBJ1-2,TRBV6-5,9,ASSYLGGYT
once,TRBJ2-3,TRBV5-1,12,ASSVAAPTDTQY
once,TRBJ2-7,TRBV5-6,11,ASSDSVAYEQY
-,TRBJ2-7,TRBV5-1,11,ASSFQGEYEQY
-,TRBJ2-7,TRBV27,12,ASSLSIIGYEQY
-,TRBJ2-7,TRBV27,13,ASNRPTAGGYEQY
-,TRBJ1-6,TRBV19,14,ASRPAGTSVNSPLH
once,TRBJ1-5,TRBV5-6,14,ASSLGAGARNQPQH
-,TRBJ1-2,TRBV29-1,9,SVEVGYGYT
-,TRBJ1-4,TRBV28,14,ASSLNQGALEEKLF
-,TRBJ1-2,TRBV10-3,11,AISEDNSYGYT
-,TRBJ2-7,TRBV27,12,ASRDRVSSYEQY
-,TRBJ1-2,TRBV6-5,10,ASSGTNYGYT
-,TRBJ1-5,TRBV28,14,ASSGPGQVNNQPQH
-,TRBJ2-7,TRBV6-5,13,ASKPYGQGAYEQY
-,TRBJ2-7,TRBV7-9,13,ASSPKGTVLDEQY
-,TRBJ2-2,TRBV7-9,13,ASSLGAPNTGELF
once,TRBJ1-5,TRBV27,13,ASSYAPGGNQPQH
-,TRBJ2-2,TRBV4-2,16,ASSQDYPLAENTGELF
-,TRBJ2-7,TRBV5-1,11,ASSLFGSYEQY
-,TRBJ2-7,TRBV15,12,ATSPRGSFYEQY
-,TRBJ2-5,TRBV5-1,15,ASSLAVADRVKETQY
-,TRBJ1-1,TRBV6-5,12,ASGGRIGNTEAF
-,TRBJ2-3,TRBV9,14,ASSVYLAGGQDTQY
once,TRBJ1-5,TRBV29-1,12,SVTQGTGGQPQH
-,TRBJ2-1,TRBV28,18,ASSFPGTDAFASGYNEQF
-,TRBJ2-5,TRBV9,13,ASSVNRMGGETQY
-,TRBJ1-1,TRBV6-5,12,ASKTGGGRPEAF
-,TRBJ2-7,TRBV2,16,ASSGVDPLAGVAYEQY